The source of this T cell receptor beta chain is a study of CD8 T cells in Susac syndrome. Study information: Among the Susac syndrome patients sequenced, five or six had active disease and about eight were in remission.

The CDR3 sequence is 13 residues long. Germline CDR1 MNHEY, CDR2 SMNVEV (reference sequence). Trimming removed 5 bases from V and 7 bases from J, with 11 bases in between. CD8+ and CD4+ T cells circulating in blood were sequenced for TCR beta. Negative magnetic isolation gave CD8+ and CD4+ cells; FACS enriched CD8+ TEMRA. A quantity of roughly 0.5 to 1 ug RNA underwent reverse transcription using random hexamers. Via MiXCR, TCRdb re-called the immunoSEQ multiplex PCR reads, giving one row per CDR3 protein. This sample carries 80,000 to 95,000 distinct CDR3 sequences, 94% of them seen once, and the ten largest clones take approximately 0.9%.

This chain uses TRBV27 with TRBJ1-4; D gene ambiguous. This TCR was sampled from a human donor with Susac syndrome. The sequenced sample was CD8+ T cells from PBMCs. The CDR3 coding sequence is TGTGCCAGCAGTCGCAACTCGATTGAAAAACTGTTTTTT. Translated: CASSRNSIEKLFF.